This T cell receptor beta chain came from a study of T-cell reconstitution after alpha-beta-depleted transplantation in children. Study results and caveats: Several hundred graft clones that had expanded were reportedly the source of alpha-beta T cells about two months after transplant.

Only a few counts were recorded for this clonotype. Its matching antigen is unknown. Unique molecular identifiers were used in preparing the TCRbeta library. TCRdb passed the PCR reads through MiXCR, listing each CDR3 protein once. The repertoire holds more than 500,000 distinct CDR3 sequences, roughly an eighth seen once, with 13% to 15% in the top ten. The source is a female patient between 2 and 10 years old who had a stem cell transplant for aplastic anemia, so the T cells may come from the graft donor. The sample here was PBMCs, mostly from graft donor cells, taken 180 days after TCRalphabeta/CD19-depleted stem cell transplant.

Here the CDR3 DNA reads TGCAGTGCTAGAAGTGGATCCGGCTACACCTTC. Protein product: CSARSGSGYTF. V is TRBV20-1 and J is TRBJ1-2; no reliable D call. The germline V gene has CDR1 DFQATT and CDR2 SNEGSKA (reference sequence). This CDR3 is built from 11 residues. V lost 2 bases and J 8 bases, leaving 9 bases between the germline ends.